This is a list of T cell receptor beta chains from one sample in a study of cytomegalovirus exposure and HLA in healthy donors. Sequencing was performed with immunoSEQ multiplex PCR; in TCRdb, only in-frame clones are kept and a portion is missing. The sample shows 150,000 to 200,000 clones, about 86% of them seen only once. The specimen was PBMCs. Receptors were obtained from a woman aged 18 to 35 in good health and CMV-seronegative. CDR3s leave out the opening cysteine and the closing phenylalanine or tryptophan. Expanded clones are given a class, and other clones once, few, many or no size at all.

abundance	v_gene	len	j_gene	CDR3aa
NA	TRBV29-1	11	TRBJ1-2	SVVGQANYGYT
NA	TRBV2	13	TRBJ1-2	ASRGGLDRRYGYT
NA	TRBV27	12	TRBJ2-7	ASSLLAGVHEQY
NA	TRBV30	12	TRBJ1-1	AWSVQGGNTEAF
NA	TRBV5-1	12	TRBJ2-3	ASSLRQHTDTQY
NA	TRBV6-5	13	TRBJ2-4	ASSWAGVGGNIQY
NA	TRBV2	14	TRBJ2-2	ASSGSGVLNTGELF
NA	TRBV5-6	14	TRBJ1-2	ASKPQVRTPHSGYT
NA	TRBV10-3	10	TRBJ2-1	AISESSNGQF
NA	TRBV5-4	12	TRBJ1-1	ASSLRHMNTEAF
NA	TRBV27	15	TRBJ1-6	ASSRQTLSSYNSPLH
NA	TRBV6-4	12	TRBJ2-6	ASSPRHGANVLT
NA	TRBV4-1	14	TRBJ2-3	ASSPSAAGGTDTQY
NA	TRBV27	14	TRBJ2-1	ASSAMTGLSTNEQF
NA	TRBV4-2	13	TRBJ1-5	ASSQDEADNQPQH
NA	TRBV6-5	12	TRBJ1-2	ASSEDRGNYGYT
few	TRBV11-2	12	TRBJ2-7	ASSLAPTSYEQY
NA	TRBV4-1	13	TRBJ1-2	ASSQDPGQTYGYT
once	TRBV13	13	TRBJ2-3	ASSRRTGTTDTQY
NA	TRBV27	13	TRBJ2-7	ASSLVGTGFYEQY
NA	TRBV9	13	TRBJ2-1	ASSEGGGPYNEQF
NA	TRBV27	12	TRBJ2-5	ASSFGLATETQY
NA	TRBV5-1	14	TRBJ2-2	ASSLTGGTDTGELF
NA	TRBV30	10	TRBJ2-3	AWSPSTDTQY
NA	TRBV25-1	14	TRBJ2-2	ASSDQAGARIGELF
NA	TRBV7-9	12	TRBJ2-4	ASSFQGGKNIQY
NA	TRBV30	10	TRBJ2-7	AWSGQGREQY
NA	TRBV28	13	TRBJ2-1	ASSPDRPLYNEQF
NA	TRBV5-1	13	TRBJ2-7	ASSLNPGDGDEQY
NA	TRBV18	12	TRBJ2-2	ASSPPQDTGELF
NA	TRBV6-6	12	TRBJ1-5	ASSKGTANQPQH
NA	TRBV6-5	10	TRBJ1-6	ASSYGNLPLH
NA	TRBV18	12	TRBJ2-7	ASSPWEGSYEQY
once	TRBV7-8	16	TRBJ2-7	ASSPRIGAGSLAYEQY
NA	TRBV30	12	TRBJ1-3	ACYSRTSGNTIY
NA	TRBV2	11	TRBJ2-7	ASTAVSSYEQY
NA	TRBV21-1	9	TRBJ2-5	ASNRGQTQY
NA	TRBV5-4	13	TRBJ2-1	ASSLYTSRNHEQF
NA	TRBV10-2	11	TRBJ1-1	ASRVQGGDEAF
NA	TRBV5-4	13	TRBJ2-1	ASSFRQGAQDEQF